The present T cell receptor beta chain was sequenced within a study of blood T cells in healthy people across ages. Whole-study findings and limits: The study found more naive CD4+ cells and higher diversity in long-lived than aged donors.

Looked up from germline, CDR1 is SQVTM and CDR2 is ANQGSEA. Trimming cost V 8 bases and J 0 bases; bases outside gene matches: 6. The CDR3 has 13 residues. As concerns this clonotype: What it binds is not known.

PCR was performed a second time for about 7 to 11 cycles using a sample-barcoded 5' primer and a J-beta primer mix. TCRdb reanalysed the 5' RACE reads using MiXCR and keeps one entry per CDR3 protein. The sample has under 1,100,000 distinct CDR3 sequences, less than 25% seen once; the top ten hold 0.65% to 0.95%. The individuals who served as donors were healthy Caucasians living in Russia, aged roughly 6 to 95. These same data were also listed under a study on T cells of mothers and their children.

The chain uses TRBV29-1 and TRBJ2-5, with 7 bases aligning to TRBD2. The clonotype originates from a girl aged 2 to 9 in good health. Material for sequencing was blood. The CDR3 DNA sequence: TGCAGCTACTCCGGGACTAACCAAGAGACCCAGTACTTC. Its translation: CSYSGTNQETQYF.